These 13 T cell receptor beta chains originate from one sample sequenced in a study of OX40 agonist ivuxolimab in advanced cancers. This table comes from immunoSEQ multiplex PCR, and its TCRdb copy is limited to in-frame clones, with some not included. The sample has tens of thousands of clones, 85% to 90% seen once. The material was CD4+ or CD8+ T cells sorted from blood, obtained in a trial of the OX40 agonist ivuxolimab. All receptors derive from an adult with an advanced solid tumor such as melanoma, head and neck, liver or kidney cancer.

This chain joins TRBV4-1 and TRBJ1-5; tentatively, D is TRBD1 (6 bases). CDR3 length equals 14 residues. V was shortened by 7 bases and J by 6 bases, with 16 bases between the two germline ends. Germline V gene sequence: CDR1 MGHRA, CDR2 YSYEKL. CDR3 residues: CASKGGGGGQPQHF. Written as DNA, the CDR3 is TGCGCCAGCAAAGGAGGGGGAGGTGGTCAGCCCCAGCATTTT.

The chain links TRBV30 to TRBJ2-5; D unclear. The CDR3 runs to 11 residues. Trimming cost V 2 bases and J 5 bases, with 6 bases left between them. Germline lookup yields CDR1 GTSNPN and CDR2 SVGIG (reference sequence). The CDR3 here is CAWSSAETQYF. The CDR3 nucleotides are TGTGCCTGGAGTTCCGCGGAGACCCAGTACTTC.

CDR3 protein: CASSSDVGAPGDGYTF. Written as DNA, the CDR3 is TGTGCCAGCAGCTCAGACGTAGGGGCCCCAGGGGATGGCTACACCTTC. The chain combines TRBV5-5 with TRBJ1-2; tentatively, D is TRBD1 (6 bases). The germline CDR1 and CDR2 sequences are SGHKS and YYEKEE (reference sequence). The length of the CDR3 is 16 residues. The ends were cut back, 3 bases at V and 6 bases at J, with 21 bases in the middle. The entire variable domain, with the rest obtained from reference TRBV5-5 and TRBJ1-2, is as follows: DAGVTQSPTHLIKTRGQQVTLRCSPISGHKSVSWYQQVLGQGPQFIFQYYEKEERGRGNFPDRFSARQFPNYSSELNVNALLLGDSALYLCASSSDVGAPGDGYTFGSGTRLTVV.

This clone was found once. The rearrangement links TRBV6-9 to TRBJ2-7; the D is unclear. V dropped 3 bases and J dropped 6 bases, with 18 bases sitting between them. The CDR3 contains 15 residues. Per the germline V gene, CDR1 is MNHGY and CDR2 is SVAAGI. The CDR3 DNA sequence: TGTGCCAGCAGTTACTCGGTTGGGAAGGTACGCGAGCAGTACTTC. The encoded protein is CASSYSVGKVREQYF.

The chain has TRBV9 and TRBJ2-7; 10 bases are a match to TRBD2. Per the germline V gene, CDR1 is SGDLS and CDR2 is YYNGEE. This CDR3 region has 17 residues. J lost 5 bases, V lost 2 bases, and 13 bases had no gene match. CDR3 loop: CASSVGLAGDRFDEQYF. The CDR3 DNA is TGTGCCAGCAGCGTTGGCCTAGCGGGAGACCGATTCGACGAGCAGTACTTC.

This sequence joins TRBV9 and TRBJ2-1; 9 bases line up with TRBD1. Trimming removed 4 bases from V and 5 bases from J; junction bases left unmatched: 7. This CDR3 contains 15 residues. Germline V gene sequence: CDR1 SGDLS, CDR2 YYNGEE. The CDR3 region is CASSQSGTGNNEQFF. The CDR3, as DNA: TGTGCCAGCAGCCAATCCGGGACAGGGAACAATGAGCAGTTCTTC.

The CDR3 DNA follows: TGTGCCAGCAGCTTCGACAGGGGTTACCCCTCATGGGAGCAGTACTTC. It codes for CASSFDRGYPSWEQYF. The chain combines TRBV5-5 with TRBJ2-7; the match to TRBD1 covers 8 bases. Germline CDR1 is SGHKS and CDR2 is YYEKEE (reference sequence). V was clipped by 2 bases and J by 7 bases; unmatched bases: 14. This CDR3 has 16 amino acids.

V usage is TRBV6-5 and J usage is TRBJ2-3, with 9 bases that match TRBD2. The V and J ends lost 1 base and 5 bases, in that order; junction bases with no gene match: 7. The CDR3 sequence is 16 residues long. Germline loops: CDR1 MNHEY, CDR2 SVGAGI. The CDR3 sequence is CASSYLAGGPEDTQYF. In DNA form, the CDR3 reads TGTGCCAGCAGTTACTTGGCGGGAGGGCCGGAAGATACGCAGTATTTT.

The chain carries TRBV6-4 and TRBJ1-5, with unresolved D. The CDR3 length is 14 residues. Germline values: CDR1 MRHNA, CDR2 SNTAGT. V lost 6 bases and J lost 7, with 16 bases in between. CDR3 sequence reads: CASSRSTVTQPQHF. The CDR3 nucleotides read TGTGCCAGCAGCCGAAGCACTGTCACCCAGCCCCAGCATTTT.

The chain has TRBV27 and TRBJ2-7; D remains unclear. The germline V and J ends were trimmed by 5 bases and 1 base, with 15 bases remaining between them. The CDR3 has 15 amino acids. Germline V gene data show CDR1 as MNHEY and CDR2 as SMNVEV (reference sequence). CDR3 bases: TGTGCCAGCAGTCCCATTTCTGTGAATTCCTACGAGCAGTACTTC. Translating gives CASSPISVNSYEQYF.

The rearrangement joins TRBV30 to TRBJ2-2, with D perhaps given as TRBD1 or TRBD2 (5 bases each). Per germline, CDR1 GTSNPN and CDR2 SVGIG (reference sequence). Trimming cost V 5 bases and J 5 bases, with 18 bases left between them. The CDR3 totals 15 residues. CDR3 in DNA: TGTGCCTGGGGCAGGGACGTGCTAGGGACCGGGGAGCTGTTTTTT. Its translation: CAWGRDVLGTGELFF.

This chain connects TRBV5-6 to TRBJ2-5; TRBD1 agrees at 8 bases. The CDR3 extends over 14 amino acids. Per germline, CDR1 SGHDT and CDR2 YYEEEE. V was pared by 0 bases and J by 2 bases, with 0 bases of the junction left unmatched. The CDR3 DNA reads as TGTGCCAGCAGCTTGGACAGGGGGCAAGAGACCCAGTACTTC. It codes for CASSLDRGQETQYF.

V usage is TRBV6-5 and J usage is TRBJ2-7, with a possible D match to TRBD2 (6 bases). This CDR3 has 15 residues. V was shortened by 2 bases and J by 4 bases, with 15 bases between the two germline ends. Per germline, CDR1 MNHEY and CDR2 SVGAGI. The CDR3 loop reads CASSYNRLVVYEQYF. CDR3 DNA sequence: TGTGCCAGCAGTTACAACCGACTAGTAGTATACGAGCAGTACTTC.